Listed here is a single T cell receptor beta chain. Its antigen is still unknown. The junction does not match germline at one end; this may be a read error. This record belongs to a study of T cell repertoires in ileal Crohn's disease (dated by TCRdb to the late 2010s). A note on the overall study: Median disease duration was about eight years, and about 40% of patients were identified as active smokers at the time of surgery. M6 samples were neoterminal ileum biopsies taken at postoperative colonoscopy. A Rutgeerts score higher than i0 was the definition used for endoscopic postoperative recurrence. TCR repertoire analysis was done in fewer than 65 Crohn's disease patients from a prospective multicentre cohort. All patients had surgery for a complication: stricturing disease in around 60% and penetrating disease in about 40%. The study ran alongside a multicentre cohort designed to identify predictors of early endoscopic recurrence after ileocolonic resection. About half of the patients received postoperative therapy: over nine received thiopurines and 18 received anti-TNF agents. A total of 170 or so mucosal samples from some 60 patients were sequenced, with samples obtained at several locations on the surgical specimen and at postoperative endoscopy.

The germline V gene supplies CDR1 MNHNS and CDR2 SASEGT. The CDR3, from cysteine to phenylalanine, totals 16 residues. Of the read, only the CDR3 DNA is kept; its 48 bases are in frame from base 1. The research as a whole found: Mucosal CD4 and CD8 T cells were sorted and sequenced only in a subgroup of patients, the size of which was not stated. A significantly higher proportion of clonal expansions was observed in active smokers at surgery than in non-smokers (roughly 27% vs 19%, p=0.02). Postoperative endoscopy timing varied within the first year after surgery, with a median delay of around 6.8 months. Compared with CD4 T cells, sorted CD8 T cells contained more high-frequency clones, which suggests that the mucosal expansions were mostly CD8. Higher high-frequency clone percentages at surgery were associated with endoscopic recurrence; all patients with clonality above 26.8% (18/57) had recurrence.

Roughly 540 nanograms of biopsy DNA per sample were submitted for commercial TCRB immunosequencing. Adaptive Biotechnology amplified the CDR3 regions from genomic DNA with a two-step multiplex PCR designed to control amplification bias. Primers covering every V and J gene segment were used in the first PCR, while barcodes and Illumina adapters were added in the second PCR. An Illumina instrument was used to sequence the CDR3 libraries. In the paper's pipeline: The analysis drew on both the pipelines supplied by the vendor and custom analysis of the raw data in R/Bioconductor running R version 3.3.0. Clonality, ranging from 0 to 1, was calculated as the inverse of the normalised Shannon entropy of all productive clones. The repertoire share taken up by the top 100 clones defined high-frequency clones, and only clones that passed a 95% confidence test were kept. Repertoire diversity was measured with the Simpson index, and overlap between samples was measured with the Morisita-Horn index. Sourced from immuneACCESS, this table was stored by TCRdb with only in-frame sequences that have V and J called. A share of the clones is absent; for the studies checked, an unresolved V gene accounts for under half, and the remainder has no known explanation. From that table come the V and J calls and clone size; the DNA was used to work out D and trimming. For this sample the table gives more than 60,000 clones, of which 70% to 90% were detected only once. The ten largest account for roughly 1.9% of the sample.

The time point label for this specimen denotes: neoterminal ileum biopsy at postoperative endoscopy, about 6 months after surgery. To be eligible, patients had to be adults with ileal or ileocolonic Crohn's disease and an indication for ileocolonic resection. Before DNA extraction, whole ileal mucosal biopsies were kept frozen at -80 degrees C. A TRizol-based method was used to extract genomic DNA from the frozen whole biopsies, and the DNA was quantified with a NanoDrop 2000 spectrophotometer. This clonotype was sampled from an adult with Crohn's disease. The sample was ileal tissue. The rearrangement joined TRBV6-1 to TRBJ2-1; TRBD2 agrees with 9 junctional bases. The CDR3 loop reads CASSEGSSGGKDEQLF. DNA sequence: TGTGCCAGCAGTGAAGGCTCAAGCGGGGGGAAAGATGAGCAGCTCTTC.